This passage covers 9 T cell receptor beta chains from one sample sequenced in a study of T-cell memory formation after mild COVID-19. TCRdb analysed the 5' RACE reads with MiXCR anew, one entry per CDR3 protein. The sample consists of a few hundred thousand distinct CDR3 sequences, 14% of them appearing once. The sample comprised PBMCs or a T cell subset sorted from them (not recorded which). These receptors originate from a man aged 18 to 30 who had mild COVID-19 (a few samples of this study predate the infection). Cell type and time point are not known.

The V call is TRBV6-5, the J call TRBJ2-5, with D perhaps matching TRBD2 (5 bases). The ends were cut back, 2 bases at V and 5 bases at J, with 9 bases in the middle. The germline CDR1 and CDR2 sequences are MNHEY and SVGAGI. This CDR3 is built from 13 residues. This chain's CDR3 is CASSYAPGETQYF. In DNA, the CDR3 is TGTGCCAGCAGTTACGCTCCGGGGGAGACCCAGTACTTC.

The chain has TRBV20-1 and TRBJ1-1, with TRBD1 matching 8 bases. Germline values: CDR1 DFQATT, CDR2 SNEGSKA (reference sequence). The CDR3 loop spans 16 amino acids. V was pared by 0 bases and J by 3 bases, with 9 bases of the junction left unmatched. CDR3 in amino acids: CSARDPRGQGDTEAFF. CDR3 nucleotides: TGCAGTGCTAGAGATCCCCGTGGACAGGGCGACACTGAAGCTTTCTTT.

This clonotype was counted between two and nine times. The rearrangement links TRBV7-3 to TRBJ2-1, with 7 bases that match TRBD2. Trimming removed 5 bases from V and 5 bases from J; junction bases left unmatched: 18. Germline V CDR1 and CDR2: SGHTA, FQGTGA. This CDR3 region has 18 residues. As DNA, the CDR3 is TGTGCCAGCAGCCAATTCGGGGCTAGCGGAACTACTAACAATGAGCAGTTCTTC. It codes for CASSQFGASGTTNNEQFF.

This clonotype was detected only a few times. The chain employs TRBV28 and TRBJ1-6; weak D call: TRBD1 (6 bases). The CDR3 covers 15 residues. V was pared by 6 bases and J by 0 bases, with 9 bases between. CDR1 and CDR2 (germline): MDHEN, SYDVKM. CDR3 DNA sequence: TGTGCCAGCAGCAGGGGTGTCTCCTATAATTCACCCCTCCACTTT. Its translation is CASSRGVSYNSPLHF.

Ten or more counts support this clonotype. This chain uses TRBV7-9 with TRBJ2-1; 9 nucleotides line up with TRBD1. The germline CDR1 and CDR2 sequences are SEHNR and FQNEAQ (reference sequence). This CDR3 has 16 residues. J was trimmed by 3 bases and V by 4 bases; bases with no gene match: 7. The CDR3 reads CASSYLDRGLYNEQFF. CDR3 bases: TGTGCCAGCAGCTACCTGGACAGGGGTCTCTACAATGAGCAGTTCTTC.

This clonotype was seen many times. The chain is built from TRBV5-1 and TRBJ2-2; 8 bases agree with TRBD1. Germline V gene lookup returns CDR1 SGHRS and CDR2 YFSETQ. V was clipped by 4 bases and J by 5 bases; unmatched bases: 10. This CDR3 spans 16 amino acids. In DNA form, the CDR3 reads TGCGCCAGCAGCCTAGGACAGGGAATAGAGACCGGGGAGCTGTTTTTT. It translates to CASSLGQGIETGELFF.

This clonotype was counted a few times. J is TRBJ2-3 and V is TRBV7-6, with 9 positions matching TRBD1. J lost 3 bases, V lost 1 base, and 14 bases had no gene match. The germline V gene has CDR1 SGHVS and CDR2 FNYEAQ. This CDR3 is built from 19 residues. The CDR3 DNA reads as TGTGCCAGCAGCTTAGTATTATGGGGGACAGGGAAAAGTACAGATACGCAGTATTTT. This gives the protein CASSLVLWGTGKSTDTQYF.

CDR3 region: CASRLTELNQPQHF. CDR3 sequence (DNA): TGTGCCAGCAGATTGACAGAACTCAATCAGCCCCAGCATTTT. V and J are TRBV28 and TRBJ1-5; perhaps TRBD1 as D (5 bases). Germline CDR1 and CDR2: MDHEN and SYDVKM. Trimming pared 6 bases from V and 3 bases from J, leaving 12 bases between. The CDR3 totals 14 residues.

The table lists this clonotype with a few counts. The rearrangement links TRBV18 to TRBJ1-4; a possible D gene is TRBD1 (6 bases). Germline CDR1 reads KGHSH; CDR2 reads LQKENI. Trimming stripped 0 bases from V and 4 bases from J, with 9 bases between. The CDR3 runs to 15 residues. The CDR3 region is CASSPPGHVNEKLFF. The CDR3 DNA reads as TGTGCCAGCTCACCACCGGGACACGTTAATGAAAAACTGTTTTTT.